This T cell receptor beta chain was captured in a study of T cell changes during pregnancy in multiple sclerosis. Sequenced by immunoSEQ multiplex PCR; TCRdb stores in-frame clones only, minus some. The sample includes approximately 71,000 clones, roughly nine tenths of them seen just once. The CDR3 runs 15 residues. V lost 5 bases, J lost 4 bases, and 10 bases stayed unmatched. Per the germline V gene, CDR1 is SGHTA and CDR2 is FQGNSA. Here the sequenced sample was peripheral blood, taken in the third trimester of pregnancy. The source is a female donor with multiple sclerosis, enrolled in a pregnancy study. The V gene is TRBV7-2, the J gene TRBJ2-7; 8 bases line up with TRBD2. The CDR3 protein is CASSQSRTSFYEQYF. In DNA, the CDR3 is TGTGCCAGCAGCCAATCGCGGACTAGCTTTTACGAGCAGTACTTC.